One sample yielded the 12 T cell receptor beta chains listed below, sequenced in a study of CD8 T cells in ankylosing spondylitis. MiXCR was run by TCRdb on the 5' RACE reads, yielding one entry per CDR3 protein. The table has some 130,000 distinct CDR3 sequences, just under 7.5% seen once; the top ten hold 9.5% to 15%. Sequenced input: blood, either unsorted or a sorted T cell fraction (not recorded which). These receptors all come from a female donor with ankylosing spondylitis or in good health (not recorded which).

This clonotype was detected ten times or more. This CDR3 reads CASSPSPTSYNEQFF. As DNA, the CDR3 is TGTGCCAGCAGCCCTAGCCCTACCTCCTACAATGAGCAGTTCTTC. The chain joins TRBV7-3 to TRBJ2-1, with D possibly matching TRBD2 (5 bases). V dropped 5 bases and J dropped 0 bases, with 11 bases sitting between them. CDR1 SGHTA and CDR2 FQGTGA come from the germline V gene. The CDR3 is 15 residues long. The full variable domain, its missing parts supplied by reference TRBV7-3 and TRBJ2-1, is GAGVSQTPSNKVTEKGKYVELRCDPISGHTALYWYRQSLGQGPEFLIYFQGTGAADDSGLPNDRFFAVRPEGSVSTLKIQRTERGDSAVYLCASSPSPTSYNEQFFGPGTRLTVL.

This clonotype has ten or more counts. The chain has TRBV7-9 and TRBJ2-7; 9 nucleotides match TRBD1. CDR3 length: 14 residues. V was pared by 4 bases and J by 2 bases, with 3 bases of the junction left unmatched. Germline V gene sequence: CDR1 SEHNR, CDR2 FQNEAQ (reference sequence). The CDR3 bases are TGTGCCAGCAGCTCGGACAGGGGCACCTACGAGCAGTACTTC. Amino acid sequence: CASSSDRGTYEQYF.

There are many counts of this clonotype. The chain carries TRBV7-2 and TRBJ2-5; TRBD2 might be the D (7 bases). The CDR3 length is 15 residues. The germline CDR1 and CDR2 sequences are SGHTA and FQGNSA. V was shortened by 0 bases and J by 5 bases, with 13 bases between the two germline ends. CDR3 protein: CASSLAGGPRETQYF. The CDR3 DNA reads as TGTGCCAGCAGCTTAGCGGGGGGGCCCCGGGAGACCCAGTACTTC.

This clonotype appeared many times. The rearrangement uses TRBV20-1 and TRBJ1-5; D is possibly TRBD1 (5 bases). The V gene's germline CDR1 is DFQATT and CDR2 SNEGSKA (reference sequence). V was pared by 2 bases and J by 4 bases, with 12 bases between. CDR3 length equals 14 residues. CDR3 sequence (DNA): TGCAGTGCTAGACCCCCCAGGGTGAATCAGCCCCAGCATTTT. It is translated as CSARPPRVNQPQHF.

This clonotype was detected ten times or more. The CDR3 DNA follows: TGCGCCAGCAGCAAGGACCAGGGGTCCTACAATGAGCAGTTCTTC. Translated: CASSKDQGSYNEQFF. The genes are TRBV5-1 and TRBJ2-1; a weak D match, TRBD1 (6 bases). Between the trimmed V and J ends, which lost 4 bases and 1 base, there was a span of 12 bases. The CDR3 is 15 residues long. The germline CDR1 and CDR2 sequences are SGHRS and YFSETQ.

This clonotype showed up many times. The V call is TRBV5-1, the J call TRBJ2-7; D not certain. Germline V gives CDR1 SGHRS, CDR2 YFSETQ. Trimming cost V 2 bases and J 6 bases, with 12 bases left between them. The CDR3 consists of 13 residues. CDR3 DNA sequence: TGCGCCAGCAGCTTTGCCCGAAACTCCGAGCAGTACTTC. Residues: CASSFARNSEQYF. The full variable domain, completed using reference TRBV5-1 and TRBJ2-7, is KAGVTQTPRYLIKTRGQQVTLSCSPISGHRSVSWYQQTPGQGLQFLFEYFSETQRNKGNFPGRFSGRQFSNSRSEMNVSTLELGDSALYLCASSFARNSEQYFGPGTRLTVT.

The chain uses TRBV18 and TRBJ1-2; 10 nucleotides line up with TRBD1. CDR3 length equals 16 residues. Germline CDR1 KGHSH, CDR2 LQKENI. V lost 3 bases, J lost 8 bases, and 12 bases stayed unmatched. The CDR3 DNA reads TGTGCCAGCTCACCGCAGGCCGGGACAGGGGCGGAGGGCTACACCTTC. Protein: CASSPQAGTGAEGYTF. The full variable domain, its missing parts supplied by reference TRBV18 and TRBJ1-2, is NAGVMQNPRHLVRRRGQEARLRCSPMKGHSHVYWYRQLPEEGLKFMVYLQKENIIDESGMPKERFSAEFPKEGPSILRIQQVVRGDSAAYFCASSPQAGTGAEGYTFGSGTRLTVV.

This clonotype was recorded many times. The chain couples TRBV11-2 to TRBJ2-1, with D unresolved. Trimming removed 1 base from V and 8 bases from J, with 9 bases in between. This CDR3 spans 13 amino acids. Germline V gene data show CDR1 as SGHAT and CDR2 as FQNNGV. The CDR3 region has the DNA TGTGCCAGCAGCTTAGTTGGGCGAGATGAGCAGTTCTTC. Encoded protein: CASSLVGRDEQFF.

This clonotype has ten or more counts. An end of the junction does not agree with germline; a read error may underlie this. This sequence joins TRBV7-7 and TRBJ2-7, with 8 bases fitting TRBD2. CDR1 is SSHAT and CDR2 is FNYEAQ in the germline V gene (reference sequence). This CDR3 has 13 residues. The DNA of the CDR3 is TGTGCTAGCAGCCCGGGGGGGCATTCGGAGCAGTACTTC. It is translated as CASSPGGHSEQYF.

This clonotype was observed at least ten times. This chain links TRBV20-1 with TRBJ2-2, with 7 bases identical to TRBD1. Germline V lookup: CDR1 DFQATT, CDR2 SNEGSKA (reference sequence). The V segment lost 5 bases and the J segment 4 bases; nucleotides outside the gene matches: 13. The CDR3 spans 16 residues. The CDR3 sequence: CSAQTPNTGATGELFF. The CDR3 coding sequence is TGCAGTGCTCAAACCCCCAATACAGGGGCCACCGGGGAGCTGTTTTTT.

The table lists this clonotype with a count of one. Just one base apart from a much larger clone, this may be a read error. The CDR3, as DNA: TGTGCCATCAGCTTAGCATTCGGGGGCCAAATAGATACGCAGTATTTT. It yields the protein CAISLAFGGQIDTQYF. J is TRBJ2-3 and V is TRBV7-9; either TRBD1 or TRBD2 may supply D (6 bases each). Germline V gene lookup returns CDR1 SEHNR and CDR2 FQNEAQ (reference sequence). The CDR3 contains 16 residues.

The CDR3 sequence: CASSQRTSGGTYNEQFF. CDR3 nucleotides: TGCGCCAGCAGCCAACGGACTAGCGGGGGGACCTACAATGAGCAGTTCTTC. The chain combines TRBV5-1 with TRBJ2-1, with 14 bases matching TRBD2. V shed 4 bases and J 2 bases; nucleotides not matched to a gene: 5. This CDR3 region has 17 residues. CDR1 is SGHRS and CDR2 is YFSETQ in the germline V gene.